The 24 T cell receptor beta chains below come from one sample, sequenced in a study of blood T cell repertoires in COVID-19. The method was immunoSEQ multiplex PCR; TCRdb's version includes in-frame clones alone and lacks a portion of them. The sample yields roughly 95,000 clones, around 90% seen once. Sequenced input: peripheral blood. The receptor source for this set is a woman between 45 and 60 years old in a cohort sampled during active COVID-19.

This rearrangement joins TRBV12-3 or TRBV12-4 to TRBJ2-2; no firm D call. The V gene lost 6 bases and the J gene lost 5 bases, with 7 bases spanning the gap. This CDR3 is built from 12 residues. The CDR3 DNA reads TGTGCCAGCAGCACATCGACCGGGGAGCTGTTTTTT. Translation: CASSTSTGELFF.

The chain links TRBV19 to TRBJ1-5, with no clear D. This CDR3 contains 13 residues. The V gene lost 5 bases and the J gene lost 4 bases, with 9 bases spanning the gap. The germline V gene encodes CDR1 LNHDA and CDR2 SQIVND (reference sequence). The CDR3 DNA follows: TGTGCCAGTAGTCAGGAGGGAAATCAGCCCCAGCATTTT. Encoded protein: CASSQEGNQPQHF.

The sample holds a few counts of this clone. The rearrangement links TRBV7-9 to TRBJ2-7, with D possibly matching TRBD1 (6 bases). Between the trimmed V and J ends, which lost 5 bases and 4 bases, there was a span of 9 bases. This CDR3 is built from 12 residues. Germline CDR1 SEHNR, CDR2 FQNEAQ (reference sequence). This chain's CDR3 is CASSPRGYEQYF. The CDR3 nucleotides read TGTGCCAGCAGCCCGAGGGGGTACGAGCAGTACTTC. The entire variable domain, with the rest obtained from reference TRBV7-9 and TRBJ2-7, is as follows: DTGVSQNPRHKITKRGQNVTFRCDPISEHNRLYWYRQTLGQGPEFLTYFQNEAQLEKSRLLSDRFSAERPKGSFSTLEIQRTEQGDSAMYLCASSPRGYEQYFGPGTRLTVT.

The chain joins TRBV7-9 to TRBJ1-1; D unresolved. Per germline, CDR1 SEHNR and CDR2 FQNEAQ (reference sequence). The CDR3 has 12 residues. Trimming left V 1 base short and J 6 bases short, with 6 bases between. CDR3 residues: CASSLVAAEAFF. As DNA, the CDR3 is TGTGCCAGCAGCTTAGTGGCGGCTGAAGCTTTCTTT. The full variable domain, with the rest looked up from reference TRBV7-9 and TRBJ1-1, is DTGVSQNPRHKITKRGQNVTFRCDPISEHNRLYWYRQTLGQGPEFLTYFQNEAQLEKSRLLSDRFSAERPKGSFSTLEIQRTEQGDSAMYLCASSLVAAEAFFGQGTRLTVV.

V and J are TRBV7-2 and TRBJ1-5; 7 positions agree with TRBD1. This CDR3 spans 14 amino acids. The V gene's germline CDR1 is SGHTA and CDR2 FQGNSA. Trimming cost V 7 bases and J 2 bases; bases outside gene matches: 5. The CDR3 nucleotides read TGTGCCAGCAACGACAGGGTGGGCAATCAGCCCCAGCATTTT. Translating gives CASNDRVGNQPQHF.

J is TRBJ1-6 and V is TRBV28; tentative D call: TRBD1 (5 bases). The CDR3 length is 16 residues. Germline values: CDR1 MDHEN, CDR2 SYDVKM. The V end lost 8 bases, the J end lost 5 bases, and 19 bases lay between the germline ends. CDR3 DNA sequence: TGTGCCAGCGGCGGAGGGGAAGTCAGCAATAATTCACCCCTCCACTTT. Encoded protein: CASGGGEVSNNSPLHF.

This clone showed up just once. The chain employs TRBV9 and TRBJ2-7, with TRBD2 matching 8 bases. Unmatched junction bases numbered 9, after V lost 3 bases and J lost 4 bases. CDR3 length: 15 amino acids. In germline, CDR1 is SGDLS, CDR2 YYNGEE. DNA of the CDR3: TGTGCCAGCAGCGGAGGGGTCGGGACTAGTTACGAGCAGTACTTC. Amino acid sequence: CASSGGVGTSYEQYF.

This chain uses TRBV5-1 with TRBJ1-1, with TRBD1 matching over 7 bases. V was pared by 2 bases and J by 4 bases, with 5 bases of the junction left unmatched. The CDR3 has 14 amino acids. Per the germline V gene, CDR1 is SGHRS and CDR2 is YFSETQ. The CDR3 DNA reads TGCGCCAGCAGCTTTGAGGGGGCCGTCACTGAAGCTTTCTTT. This encodes CASSFEGAVTEAFF.

The chain carries TRBV6-6 and TRBJ2-1; TRBD2 matches at 14 bases. This CDR3 spans 18 amino acids. Germline CDR1 and CDR2: MNHNY and SVGAGI (reference sequence). V dropped 5 bases and J dropped 1; count of bases not matched to a gene: 7. The CDR3 spells CASSPRLAGGPSYNEQFF. CDR3 bases: TGTGCCAGCAGTCCGAGACTAGCGGGGGGGCCATCCTACAATGAGCAGTTCTTC.

J is TRBJ2-3 and V is TRBV7-2; maybe TRBD2 (6 bases). This CDR3 is built from 18 residues. Germline CDR1 is SGHTA and CDR2 is FQGNSA. V was cut by 0 bases and J by 6 bases, with 22 bases left in between. DNA of the CDR3: TGTGCCAGCAGCTTAGCGCGGGGTAGCGGCTTCTTAGCGGATACGCAGTATTTT. As protein: CASSLARGSGFLADTQYF.

This clone was counted between two and nine times. This rearrangement joins TRBV11-3 to TRBJ2-5, with 7 bases that match TRBD2. The CDR3 is 17 amino acids. Germline V gives CDR1 SGHNT, CDR2 YENEEA. Losses at the gene ends were 5 bases for V and 5 bases for J; bases not matched to a gene: 17. DNA of the CDR3: TGTGCCAGCAGCCCTAATTCGGGTTCTAGCGGTGTGGAGACCCAGTACTTC. Translated, it gives CASSPNSGSSGVETQYF.

In its sample, this clone was seen a few times. The rearrangement links TRBV10-3 to TRBJ1-1; possible D gene TRBD1, 6 bases. This CDR3 is 14 amino acids long. The germline V gene encodes CDR1 ENHRY and CDR2 SYGVKD. Trimming shortened V by 4 bases and J by 1 base, and 10 bases separated the two germline ends. In DNA form, the CDR3 reads TGTGCCATCAGTGTAACAGGGCCGAACACTGAAGCTTTCTTT. Translated, it gives CAISVTGPNTEAFF.

The chain is built from TRBV6-2 or TRBV6-3 and TRBJ2-1; 8 nucleotides match TRBD2. Germline values: CDR1 MNHEY, CDR2 SVGEGT. The CDR3 spans 17 residues. Trimming cost V 3 bases and J 0 bases; bases outside gene matches: 7. The CDR3 DNA sequence: TGTGCCAGCAGTTATTTACCGGGAGGGAGCTCCTACAATGAGCAGTTCTTC. It specifies CASSYLPGGSSYNEQFF.

The chain employs TRBV4-2 and TRBJ2-2, with a weak D call TRBD1 (6 bases). V was trimmed by 5 bases and J by 5 bases, leaving 15 bases between them. CDR3 length equals 15 residues. The germline V gene has CDR1 LGHNA and CDR2 YNFKEQ. The CDR3 sequence is CASSAGQSITGELFF. In DNA, the CDR3 is TGTGCCAGCAGCGCCGGACAGAGTATAACCGGGGAGCTGTTTTTT.

The rearrangement joins TRBV6-1 to TRBJ2-3; 12 nucleotides agree with TRBD2. CDR1 is MNHNS, CDR2 SASEGT, per germline. The ends lost 1 base at V and 7 bases at J; junction bases unmatched: 6. The CDR3 has 16 residues. The CDR3 DNA sequence: TGTGCCAGCAGTGAAGGGCTAGCGGGAGGGTGGAATACGCAGTATTTT. This encodes CASSEGLAGGWNTQYF.

The DNA for the CDR3 is TGTGCCAGCAGCTTAGCGGGGGTCGGGTCCTACGAGCAGTACTTC. Translated, it gives CASSLAGVGSYEQYF. The rearrangement joins TRBV6-5 to TRBJ2-7, with TRBD2 matching 9 bases. The V gene's germline CDR1 is MNHEY and CDR2 SVGAGI. J lost 1 base, V lost 6 bases, and 7 bases had no gene match. The CDR3 is made up of 15 amino acids.

V is TRBV7-2 and J is TRBJ2-1; 10 bases agree with TRBD2. This CDR3 region has 14 residues. V trimming: 4 bases; J trimming: 8 bases; junction bases outside the gene matches: 5. Germline values: CDR1 SGHTA, CDR2 FQGNSA. CDR3 in amino acids: CASSSSGGYDEQFF. The CDR3 bases are TGTGCCAGCAGCTCTAGCGGGGGTTACGATGAGCAGTTCTTC.

This chain links TRBV5-1 with TRBJ2-1; weak D call: TRBD1 (5 bases). The germline gives CDR1 SGHRS, CDR2 YFSETQ. The CDR3 runs to 15 residues. V shed 0 bases and J shed 4 bases, with 11 bases lying between them. The CDR3 loop reads CASSLEGQGYNEQFF. As DNA, the CDR3 is TGCGCCAGCAGCTTGGAGGGTCAGGGTTACAATGAGCAGTTCTTC. Combining the CDR3 with reference TRBV5-1 and TRBJ2-1 gives the whole variable domain KAGVTQTPRYLIKTRGQQVTLSCSPISGHRSVSWYQQTPGQGLQFLFEYFSETQRNKGNFPGRFSGRQFSNSRSEMNVSTLELGDSALYLCASSLEGQGYNEQFFGPGTRLTVL.

CDR3 DNA: TGTGCCAGCAGTGGACAGGGTTATAGCAATCAGCCCCAGCATTTT. Amino acid sequence: CASSGQGYSNQPQHF. The chain combines TRBV2 with TRBJ1-5, with 7 bases aligning to TRBD1. Germline CDR1 SNHLY, CDR2 FYNNEI. The CDR3 contains 15 residues. J lost 0 bases, V lost 4 bases, and 3 bases had no gene match.

This chain links TRBV13 with TRBJ2-1; tentatively, D is TRBD2 (5 bases). The CDR3 is 17 amino acids. Per germline, CDR1 PRHDT and CDR2 FYEKMQ (reference sequence). Trimming pared 0 bases from V and 0 bases from J, leaving 12 bases between. The CDR3 is CASSLGLRAISYNEQFF. Here the CDR3 DNA reads TGTGCCAGCAGCTTAGGCCTGCGGGCGATCTCCTACAATGAGCAGTTCTTC.

The chain recombines TRBV30 with TRBJ1-2, with D hard to call. CDR3 length: 14 amino acids. Germline loops: CDR1 GTSNPN, CDR2 SVGIG (reference sequence). Trimming removed 1 base from V and 2 bases from J, with 11 bases in between. CDR3 coding DNA: TGTGCCTGGAGTGGTATGATGGCCAACTATGGCTACACCTTC. As protein: CAWSGMMANYGYTF.

This chain uses TRBV24-1 with TRBJ2-1, with TRBD2 matching 7 bases. Trimming took 2 bases from V and 2 from J; bases not matched to a gene: 5. In germline, CDR1 is KGHDR, CDR2 SFDVKD. The CDR3 is 16 residues long. The CDR3 nucleotides are TGTGCCACCAGTGATTCTAGCGGTGGGGCCTACAATGAGCAGTTCTTC. It translates to CATSDSSGGAYNEQFF.

The chain is built from TRBV11-2 and TRBJ1-1, with D perhaps TRBD1 (6 bases). The germline CDR1 and CDR2 sequences are SGHAT and FQNNGV. This CDR3 is built from 15 residues. V was cut by 2 bases and J by 0 bases, with 10 bases left in between. DNA for the CDR3: TGTGCCAGCAGCTTACAGGGGCCAATGAACACTGAAGCTTTCTTT. Amino acid sequence: CASSLQGPMNTEAFF. Using reference TRBV11-2 and TRBJ1-1 for the parts outside the CDR3, the full variable domain is EAGVAQSPRYKIIEKRQSVAFWCNPISGHATLYWYQQILGQGPKLLIQFQNNGVVDDSQLPKDRFSAERLKGVDSTLKIQPAKLEDSAVYLCASSLQGPMNTEAFFGQGTRLTVV.

The gene calls are TRBV6-5 and TRBJ1-1; D gene ambiguous. This CDR3 spans 15 amino acids. V gave up 6 bases and J gave up 0 bases, with 14 bases separating them. The germline gives CDR1 MNHEY, CDR2 SVGAGI. CDR3 region: CASSPGGVVNTEAFF. CDR3 nucleotides: TGTGCCAGCAGCCCCGGTGGTGTGGTGAACACTGAAGCTTTCTTT.